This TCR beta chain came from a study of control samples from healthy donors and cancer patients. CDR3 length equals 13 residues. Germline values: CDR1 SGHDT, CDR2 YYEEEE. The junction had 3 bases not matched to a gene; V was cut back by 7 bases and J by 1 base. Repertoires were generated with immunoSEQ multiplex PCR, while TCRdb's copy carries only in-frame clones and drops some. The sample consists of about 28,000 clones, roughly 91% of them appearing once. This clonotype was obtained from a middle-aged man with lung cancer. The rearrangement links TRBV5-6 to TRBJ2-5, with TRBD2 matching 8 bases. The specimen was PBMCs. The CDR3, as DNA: TGTGCCAGCGCCGGACTAGCCCAAGAGACCCAGTACTTC. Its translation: CASAGLAQETQYF.